The T cell receptor beta chain under discussion was sequenced for a study of T cells after yellow fever vaccination. Study background: Preparation of fractions with low cell numbers was performed using SMART-Seq v4 Ultra Low Input.

This CDR3 is built from 15 residues. Germline V gene data show CDR1 as GTSNPN and CDR2 as SVGIG (reference sequence). Trimming took 3 bases from V and 2 from J; bases not matched to a gene: 8. Each CDR3 protein is one row after TCRdb ran MiXCR on the 5' RACE reads. The table has about 85,000 distinct CDR3 sequences, about an eighth seen once. Study-wide results and limits: Although the secondary response was weaker, it peaked faster, at day 5 versus 15. Post-booster reappearance was seen for most primary-vaccination clones (around 96% CD4, around 88% CD8).

The TCR sequence derives from a man between 18 and 29 years old who received the YFV17D yellow fever vaccine. The specimen comprised CD8+ T cells not binding an NS4B(214-222) dextramer, sorted from PBMCs, sampled roughly 20 days after the first yellow fever vaccination. J is TRBJ2-7 and V is TRBV30, with TRBD1 identical over 9 bases. The DNA for the CDR3 is TGTGCCTGGAGACAAAGACAGGGGGGTCCCTACGAGCAGTACTTC. This encodes CAWRQRQGGPYEQYF.